The next 15 T cell receptor beta chains were all read from a single sample in a study of CD8 T cells in Susac syndrome. A quantity of roughly 0.5 to 1 ug RNA underwent reverse transcription using random hexamers. TCRdb reprocessed the immunoSEQ multiplex PCR reads with MiXCR, giving one entry per CDR3 protein. Of some 130,000 distinct CDR3 sequences in the sample, roughly 80% were seen once. Sequences were obtained from CD8+ T cells from PBMCs. The receptor source for this set is a human donor with multiple sclerosis.

This clonotype was seen a handful of times. The chain is built from TRBV6-1 and TRBJ1-2; D is possibly TRBD1 (6 bases). Germline V gives CDR1 MNHNS, CDR2 SASEGT. The CDR3 is made up of 14 amino acids. Trimming shortened V by 5 bases and J by 10 bases, and 20 bases separated the two germline ends. The CDR3 reads CASSSASEGEAYTF. CDR3 DNA sequence: TGTGCCAGCAGTTCCGCGTCAGAGGGGGAAGCCTACACCTTC.

V and J are TRBV20-1 and TRBJ2-1, with D unclear. V lost 2 bases, J lost 8 bases, and 7 bases lay in between. Germline values: CDR1 DFQATT, CDR2 SNEGSKA (reference sequence). The CDR3 runs 11 residues. CDR3 in amino acids: CSARRLHEQFF. In DNA, the CDR3 is TGCAGTGCTAGAAGGTTGCATGAGCAGTTCTTC.

This clonotype was seen once. The chain employs TRBV27 and TRBJ1-2; TRBD1 matches at 7 bases. Trimming at V came to 4 bases and at J to 1 base, leaving 9 bases not matched to a gene. The CDR3 runs to 16 residues. CDR1 MNHEY and CDR2 SMNVEV come from the germline V gene (reference sequence). CDR3 DNA: TGTGCCAGCAGTTCGAAAAACAGGGGCCTTAACTATGGCTACACCTTC. It translates to CASSSKNRGLNYGYTF.

This CDR3 is CASSFTGLGGYTF. As DNA, the CDR3 is TGTGCCAGCAGTTTCACAGGGTTAGGAGGCTACACCTTC. This sequence joins TRBV6-1 and TRBJ1-2; perhaps TRBD1 as D (6 bases). The CDR3 spans 13 residues. Trimming cost V 5 bases and J 8 bases, with 15 bases left between them. The germline V gene encodes CDR1 MNHNS and CDR2 SASEGT.

The rearrangement uses TRBV4-1 and TRBJ1-1; D remains ambiguous. Germline V gene lookup returns CDR1 MGHRA and CDR2 YSYEKL. The CDR3 consists of 12 residues. Trimming removed 1 base from V and 9 bases from J, with 9 bases in between. For the CDR3, the DNA is TGCGCCAGCAGCCAAGCGCCCGAGCAAGCTTTCTTT. This gives the protein CASSQAPEQAFF.

The chain combines TRBV25-1 with TRBJ2-5; TRBD2 is a possible D gene (6 bases). With 6 bases removed from V and 4 bases from J, the gap between germline ends came to 15 bases. The CDR3 is 14 amino acids. Germline V lookup: CDR1 MGHDK, CDR2 SYGVNS. The CDR3 nucleotides read TGTGCCAGCAGGGCCCGTGGGGGAGGAGAGACCCAGTACTTC. Protein product: CASRARGGGETQYF.

In this sample, this clonotype turned up a few times. The genes are TRBV7-2 and TRBJ2-2; D not certain. Germline loops: CDR1 SGHTA, CDR2 FQGNSA. V was shortened by 3 bases and J by 6 bases, with 8 bases between the two germline ends. This CDR3 contains 13 residues. The CDR3: CASSFAWAGELFF. CDR3 bases: TGTGCCAGCAGCTTCGCGTGGGCCGGGGAGCTGTTTTTT. The whole variable domain, filled in from reference TRBV7-2 and TRBJ2-2, reads GAGVSQSPSNKVTEKGKDVELRCDPISGHTALYWYRQSLGQGLEFLIYFQGNSAPDKSGLPSDRFSAERTGGSVSTLTIQRTQQEDSAVYLCASSFAWAGELFFGEGSRLTVL.

This chain connects TRBV9 to TRBJ2-1; TRBD1 might be the D (5 bases). The CDR3 has 14 residues. CDR1 is SGDLS, CDR2 YYNGEE, per germline. Trimming shortened V by 4 bases and J by 5 bases, and 13 bases separated the two germline ends. The CDR3 sequence is CASSFPDTHNEQFF. The CDR3 nucleotides are TGTGCCAGCAGCTTCCCGGACACTCACAATGAGCAGTTCTTC.

This chain connects TRBV13 to TRBJ1-2, with D possibly being TRBD1 (5 bases). The CDR3 has 15 amino acids. V lost 0 bases to trimming and J lost 10 bases, with 18 bases between them. The germline V gene has CDR1 PRHDT and CDR2 FYEKMQ (reference sequence). The CDR3 reads CASSLGAGSNFDYTF. For the CDR3, the DNA is TGTGCCAGCAGCTTAGGGGCAGGGTCTAACTTCGACTACACCTTC. The full variable domain, rest sourced from reference TRBV13 and TRBJ1-2, is AAGVIQSPRHLIKEKRETATLKCYPIPRHDTVYWYQQGPGQDPQFLISFYEKMQSDKGSIPDRFSAQQFSDYHSELNMSSLELGDSALYFCASSLGAGSNFDYTFGSGTRLTVV.

The chain carries TRBV7-9 and TRBJ1-2; 11 positions match TRBD1. This CDR3 has 15 amino acids. The V gene end was trimmed by 5 bases and the J gene end by 4 bases; junction bases not matched to a gene: 6. In germline, CDR1 is SEHNR, CDR2 FQNEAQ (reference sequence). This chain's CDR3 is CASSRGTGGGYGYTF. In DNA form, the CDR3 reads TGTGCCAGCAGCCGCGGGACAGGGGGTGGCTATGGCTACACCTTC.

The chain uses TRBV19 and TRBJ1-1; 8 positions match TRBD1. The CDR3 sequence is 11 residues long. Trimming cost V 8 bases and J 9 bases; bases outside gene matches: 5. Germline V CDR1 and CDR2: LNHDA, SQIVND (reference sequence). The CDR3 loop reads CASRQGLQAFF. In DNA, the CDR3 is TGTGCCAGTCGACAGGGGCTTCAAGCTTTCTTT.

The genes are TRBV30 and TRBJ1-1, with TRBD1 as a possible D gene (5 bases). The V end was cut by 3 bases, the J end by 4 bases, with 12 bases between. CDR3 length: 13 residues. Germline lookup yields CDR1 GTSNPN and CDR2 SVGIG (reference sequence). CDR3 sequence (DNA): TGTGCCTGGAGCTCAAGGGGCAGCACTGAAGCTTTCTTT. Protein sequence: CAWSSRGSTEAFF.

The CDR3 bases are TGCAGCGTCCTTCCGACAGATATCTATGGCTACACCTTC. It translates to CSVLPTDIYGYTF. This chain links TRBV29-1 with TRBJ1-2, with TRBD1 as a possible D gene (5 bases). This CDR3 region has 13 residues. V gave up 6 bases and J gave up 4 bases, with 15 bases separating them. Germline CDR1 SQVTM, CDR2 ANQGSEA.

The chain combines TRBV13 with TRBJ2-7, with TRBD1 identical over 8 bases. V was pared by 6 bases and J by 2 bases, with 9 bases of the junction left unmatched. CDR3 length: 15 residues. CDR1 PRHDT and CDR2 FYEKMQ come from the germline V gene (reference sequence). CDR3 nucleotides: TGTGCCAGCAGTTTTTCAGGGGGCGCCCCCTACGAGCAGTACTTC. Translation gives CASSFSGGAPYEQYF.

The genes are TRBV15 and TRBJ2-7, with a weak D call TRBD1 (6 bases). Germline V gene data show CDR1 as LNHNV and CDR2 as YYDKDF (reference sequence). V was shortened by 10 bases and J by 2 bases, with 12 bases between the two germline ends. The CDR3 length is 12 residues. DNA of the CDR3: TGTGCCAGCTGGTACAGGGCCTACGAGCAGTACGTC. Encoded protein: CASWYRAYEQYV.